The TCR beta chain described here comes from a study of cytomegalovirus exposure and HLA in healthy donors. General observations from the study: The authors listed around 150 TCR beta chains as cytomegalovirus-associated.

Comments on this clone: Its antigen is currently unknown.

Only in-frame clones appear in the TCRdb table, and some are missing; sequencing was by immunoSEQ multiplex PCR. The sample gives 100,000 to 120,000 clones, roughly 89% of which show up once; under 2% is in the top ten. V gave up 0 bases and J gave up 2 bases, with 8 bases separating them. There are 14 residues in the CDR3. Per the germline V gene, CDR1 is SGHNT and CDR2 is YYREEE (reference sequence). The V gene is TRBV5-4, the J gene TRBJ2-5; a weak D match, TRBD1 (6 bases). Sequenced input: PBMCs. The clonotype originates from a woman aged 18-29 years in good health and CMV-seronegative. CDR3 sequence (DNA): TGTGCCAGCAGCTTGGCCCAGGGGCAAGAGACCCAGTACTTC. This translates into CASSLAQGQETQYF.